Listed below are T cell receptor beta chains from one sample, sequenced in a study of early T cells in non-severe SARS-CoV-2 infection. TCRdb re-analysed the 5' RACE reads in MiXCR, keeping a single row per CDR3 protein. The sample includes 35,000 to 45,000 distinct CDR3 sequences, roughly 5% of them seen just once. Sequencing input: whole blood. These receptors were obtained from an adult who was a healthcare worker with PCR-confirmed SARS-CoV-2 infection or an uninfected control (not recorded which). Both conserved end residues are part of each CDR3. The D gene is left open where the match is weak. A clone size is listed for some rows: how often the clone was seen (once, few, many), or a class if it is expanded.

>TRBV18|.|TRBJ2-5|many
CASSPGRAQETQYF
TGTGCCAGCTCCCCTGGCAGGGCCCAAGAGACCCAGTACTTC
>TRBV30|TRBD1|TRBJ1-1|many
CAWDRVRGTEAFF
TGTGCCTGGGACAGGGTACGGGGCACTGAAGCTTTCTTT
>TRBV5-1|TRBD1|TRBJ1-2|many
CASSLLAGGGFYGYTF
TGCGCCAGCAGCTTACTCGCAGGGGGCGGTTTTTATGGCTACACCTTC
>TRBV2|.|TRBJ2-7|.
CASSRDRREQYF
TGTGCCAGCAGTAGAGACAGGCGCGAGCAGTACTTC
>TRBV15|.|TRBJ2-7|many
CATSRDRGFYEQYF
TGTGCCACCAGCAGAGACCGGGGATTCTACGAGCAGTACTTC
>TRBV7-9|.|TRBJ2-7|.
CASSHRDGPYEQYF
TGTGCCAGCAGCCACCGGGACGGACCCTACGAGCAGTACTTC
>TRBV6-2/TRBV6-3|TRBD1|TRBJ1-1|.
CASSKGYAGTEEAFF
TGTGCCAGCAGCAAAGGATATGCCGGGACAGAAGAAGCTTTCTTT
>TRBV12-3/TRBV12-4|TRBD1|TRBJ2-1|many
CASSLGQGDNEQFF
TGTGCCAGCAGTTTGGGACAGGGGGACAATGAGCAGTTCTTC
>TRBV12-3/TRBV12-4|TRBD2|TRBJ2-1|many
CASRTYSGREFGEQFF
TGTGCCAGCAGGACCTACTCGGGGCGGGAGTTTGGTGAGCAGTTCTTC
>TRBV7-7|TRBD2|TRBJ2-1|large
CASSLAPPGTSGISTYNEQFF
TGTGCTAGCAGCTTAGCTCCCCCCGGGACTAGCGGGATCTCAACCTACAATGAGCAGTTCTTC
>TRBV24-1|.|TRBJ1-5|few
CATSDRLSNQPQHF
TGTGCCACCAGTGATCGACTGAGCAATCAGCCCCAGCATTTT
>TRBV28|TRBD1|TRBJ2-7|many
CASRTQGGSYEQYF
TGTGCCAGCAGGACACAGGGGGGCTCCTACGAGCAGTACTTC
>TRBV30|TRBD1|TRBJ2-5|.
CAWSTGTADLETQYF
TGTGCCTGGAGTACTGGGACAGCGGATCTGGAGACCCAGTACTTC
>TRBV3-1|TRBD2|TRBJ2-5|many
CASSQDYGAGGETQYF
TGTGCCAGCAGCCAAGATTATGGCGCGGGAGGAGAGACCCAGTACTTC
>TRBV14|TRBD2|TRBJ2-5|many
CASSQGRTSGGLQEAQYF
TGTGCCAGCAGCCAAGGCAGGACATCGGGGGGTCTCCAAGAGGCCCAGTACTTC
>TRBV6-6|.|TRBJ2-7|.
CASRPFLGSYEQYF
TGTGCCAGCAGACCTTTTCTGGGGAGTTACGAGCAGTACTTC
>TRBV11-1|.|TRBJ2-3|many
CASSKGVDTQYF
TGTGCCAGCAGCAAGGGAGTAGATACGCAGTATTTT
>TRBV4-3|.|TRBJ2-2|many
CASSQDVMDTGELFF
TGCGCCAGCAGCCAAGACGTGATGGACACCGGGGAGCTGTTTTTT
>TRBV6-2/TRBV6-3|TRBD1|TRBJ2-7|many
CASSYQDRARDEQYF
TGTGCCAGCAGTTACCAGGACAGGGCGAGGGACGAGCAGTACTTC
>TRBV20-1|.|TRBJ2-5|many
CSAREELQGWKETQYF
TGCAGTGCTAGAGAGGAATTACAGGGTTGGAAAGAGACCCAGTACTTC
>TRBV30|.|TRBJ2-2|many
CARSGLWGPTGELFF
TGTGCCCGGAGCGGACTATGGGGACCCACCGGGGAGCTGTTTTTT
>TRBV6-5|TRBD1|TRBJ1-2|many
CASSLYRGNYGYTF
TGTGCCAGCAGTCTCTACAGGGGCAACTATGGCTACACCTTC
>TRBV18|.|TRBJ2-5|many
CASSPDSQETQYF
TGTGCCAGCTCCCCGGACAGTCAAGAGACCCAGTACTTC
>TRBV20-1|.|TRBJ1-2|many
CSAKESPYGYTF
TGCAGTGCTAAGGAGAGCCCCTATGGCTACACCTTC
>TRBV11-3|.|TRBJ2-6|many
CASSRDTLSGANVLTF
TGTGCCAGCAGCCGGGACACTCTCTCTGGGGCCAACGTCCTGACTTTC
>TRBV3-1|TRBD2|TRBJ2-1|.
CASSRLAGNEQFF
TGTGCCAGCAGCCGGCTAGCGGGGAATGAGCAGTTCTTC
>TRBV4-1|.|TRBJ2-5|many
CASSQDPGGLGTQYF
TGCGCCAGCAGCCAAGATCCGGGGGGCCTCGGGACCCAGTACTTC
>TRBV5-5|.|TRBJ1-3|.
CASSRPAAAGNTIYF
TGTGCCAGCAGCCGGCCGGCGGCGGCTGGAAACACCATATATTTT
>TRBV2|TRBD1|TRBJ2-1|many
CASSRDRGLLNEQFF
TGTGCCAGCAGTCGGGACAGGGGGCTTCTTAATGAGCAGTTCTTC
>TRBV3-1|TRBD2|TRBJ2-1|few
CASSQDPGLAPFF
TGTGCCAGCAGCCAAGATCCAGGACTAGCTCCGTTCTTC
>TRBV29-1|TRBD2|TRBJ2-1|.
CSISGGAREQFF
TGCAGTATTAGCGGGGGGGCAAGAGAGCAGTTCTTC
>TRBV20-1|.|TRBJ2-3|medium-sized
CSVGRNTDTQYF
TGCAGTGTTGGACGGAACACAGATACGCAGTATTTT
>TRBV11-1|.|TRBJ1-5|.
CASSPDSDQPQHF
TGTGCCAGCAGCCCTGACAGTGATCAGCCCCAGCATTTT
>TRBV12-3/TRBV12-4|TRBD2|TRBJ2-5|.
CASTLRAGGQETQYF
TGTGCCAGCACCTTGAGGGCGGGGGGCCAAGAGACCCAGTACTTC
>TRBV6-6|TRBD1|TRBJ1-5|many
CASSYQGQLGQPQHF
TGTGCCAGCAGTTACCAGGGACAGCTTGGACAGCCCCAGCATTTT
>TRBV28|.|TRBJ2-7|many
CASSPVRDRSYEQYF
TGTGCCAGCAGCCCTGTCCGGGACCGCTCCTACGAGCAGTACTTC
>TRBV20-1|.|TRBJ1-1|few
CSARDLGDTEAFF
TGCAGTGCTAGAGATCTTGGGGACACTGAAGCTTTCTTT
>TRBV9|.|TRBJ2-2|few
CASSAQGSGELFF
TGTGCCAGCAGCGCCCAGGGGTCCGGGGAGCTGTTTTTT
>TRBV30|.|TRBJ2-2|few
CAWSVQGTSGELFF
TGTGCCTGGAGTGTCCAGGGGACATCCGGGGAGCTGTTTTTT
>TRBV7-7|.|TRBJ2-5|many
CASSLGPGTQETQYF
TGTGCTAGCAGCTTAGGTCCAGGCACCCAAGAGACCCAGTACTTC
>TRBV5-1|.|TRBJ2-3|many
CASSLANKADTQYF
TGCGCCAGCAGCTTGGCTAACAAGGCAGATACGCAGTATTTT
>TRBV7-6|.|TRBJ1-3|many
CASSLAANSGNTIYF
TGTGCCAGCAGCTTAGCAGCCAACTCTGGAAACACCATATATTTT
>TRBV7-8|TRBD1|TRBJ2-7|many
CASSRRDRDEQYF
TGTGCCAGCAGCCGAAGGGACAGGGACGAGCAGTACTTC
>TRBV7-8|TRBD1|TRBJ1-1|many
CASSPRTGANTEAFF
TGTGCCAGCAGCCCTAGGACAGGGGCCAACACTGAAGCTTTCTTT
>TRBV29-1|.|TRBJ2-7|few
CSVEAKGYEQYF
TGCAGCGTTGAAGCCAAGGGGTACGAGCAGTACTTC
>TRBV20-1|TRBD1|TRBJ1-3|.
CSARDRAFGNTIYF
TGCAGTGCTAGGGACAGGGCGTTTGGAAACACCATATATTTT
>TRBV5-1|TRBD1|TRBJ2-4|few
CASSTTGAGAKNIQYF
TGCGCCAGCAGCACTACAGGGGCCGGCGCCAAAAACATTCAGTACTTC
>TRBV27|.|TRBJ2-7|.
CASTTSGGGAEQYF
TGTGCCAGCACCACCAGCGGAGGGGGAGCCGAGCAGTACTTC
>TRBV20-1|.|TRBJ1-6|many
CSAIQGSYNSPLHF
TGCAGTGCTATACAGGGCTCCTATAATTCACCCCTCCACTTT
>TRBV4-2|.|TRBJ1-1|many
CASSQDPGMNTEAFF
TGTGCCAGCAGCCAAGATCCGGGGATGAACACTGAAGCTTTCTTT
>TRBV7-6|TRBD1|TRBJ2-1|many
CASSQQGALTYNEQFF
TGTGCCAGCAGCCAACAGGGGGCTCTCACCTACAATGAGCAGTTCTTC
>TRBV12-3/TRBV12-4|.|TRBJ2-3|many
CASRRGSTDTQYF
TGTGCCAGCAGGCGTGGGAGCACAGATACGCAGTATTTT
>TRBV12-3/TRBV12-4|.|TRBJ2-2|many
CATKTGTNTGELFF
TGTGCCACAAAGACAGGAACGAACACCGGGGAGCTGTTTTTT
>TRBV6-5|.|TRBJ1-1|many
CASSMSRLLLTEAFF
TGTGCCAGCAGTATGAGTAGACTTTTGCTTACTGAAGCTTTCTTT
>TRBV25-1|.|TRBJ2-1|many
CASSEFGYEQFF
TGTGCCAGCAGTGAATTTGGCTATGAGCAGTTCTTC